Shown below are 25 T cell receptor beta chains from a single sample sequenced in a study of naive and memory T cell subsets. An equimolar mix of two oligonucleotides served as the beta constant-region primer for TRBC1 and TRBC2. The ligated cDNA underwent four PCR rounds using SP2 and nested alpha and beta constant-region primers. TCRdb reanalysed the UMI-ligation and nested PCR reads using MiXCR and keeps one entry per CDR3 protein. Of fewer than 9,500 distinct CDR3 sequences in the sample, around 27% were seen once. The sample was CD8+ TEMRA cells from blood. As for subset: effector memory re-expressing CD45RA, CD45RA+ CD27-. The source of these receptors is a human donor in good health.

The V gene is TRBV30, the J gene TRBJ1-2, with D perhaps TRBD1 (5 bases). The CDR3 has 14 residues. Looked up from germline, CDR1 is GTSNPN and CDR2 is SVGIG (reference sequence). V lost 1 base to trimming and J lost 3 bases, with 12 bases between them. CDR3 protein: CAWSGGGVYYGYTF. The CDR3 nucleotides are TGTGCCTGGAGTGGGGGAGGGGTTTACTATGGCTACACCTTC.

This clonotype was seen just once. This chain connects TRBV7-8 to TRBJ1-2; maybe TRBD1 (6 bases). V lost 4 bases, J lost 7 bases, and 13 bases lay in between. Germline V gene sequence: CDR1 SGHVS, CDR2 FQNEAQ. The CDR3 consists of 13 residues. The CDR3 DNA is TGTGCCAGCAGCTGGGGACAAGGAGGTGGCTACACCTTC. This translates into CASSWGQGGGYTF. The entire variable domain, with the rest obtained from reference TRBV7-8 and TRBJ1-2, is as follows: GAGVSQSPRYKVAKRGQDVALRCDPISGHVSLFWYQQALGQGPEFLTYFQNEAQLDKSGLPSDRFFAERPEGSVSTLKIQRTQQEDSAVYLCASSWGQGGGYTFGSGTRLTVV.

V and J are TRBV10-3 and TRBJ2-5; D uncertain. Germline CDR1 ENHRY, CDR2 SYGVKD. The CDR3 runs 11 residues. V was shortened by 4 bases and J by 5 bases, with 5 bases between the two germline ends. CDR3 amino acids: CAISASETQYF. The DNA for the CDR3 is TGTGCCATCAGTGCCAGCGAGACCCAGTACTTC.

V gene TRBV9 combines with J gene TRBJ1-2, with no clear D. Germline V gene data show CDR1 as SGDLS and CDR2 as YYNGEE. The CDR3 has 13 residues. The V end was cut by 1 base, the J end by 3 bases, with 7 bases between. The CDR3 DNA reads TGTGCCAGCAGCGTATCAGACGACTATGGCTACACCTTC. It yields the protein CASSVSDDYGYTF.

This clonotype was counted once. This chain links TRBV2 with TRBJ2-1; no firm D call. Germline assignment: CDR1 SNHLY and CDR2 FYNNEI. The CDR3 has 14 residues. V lost 9 bases and J lost 8, with 20 bases in between. The CDR3 coding sequence is TGTGCCAGAGAGGTCGATAAGGTCAGCGATGAGCAGTTCTTC. Protein sequence: CAREVDKVSDEQFF.

This chain uses TRBV18 with TRBJ1-3; no clear D. This CDR3 spans 13 amino acids. V was shortened by 2 bases and J by 0 bases, with 2 bases between the two germline ends. Germline loops: CDR1 KGHSH, CDR2 LQKENI. The CDR3 nucleotides are TGTGCCAGCTCACCAGGCTCTGGAAACACCATATATTTT. Protein sequence: CASSPGSGNTIYF.

This chain connects TRBV12-3 or TRBV12-4 to TRBJ1-2; D possibly corresponds to TRBD1 (6 bases). The CDR3 extends over 17 amino acids. With 5 bases removed from V and 6 bases from J, the gap between germline ends came to 25 bases. The CDR3 nucleotides are TGTGCCAGCAGTCCATGGGGTCAGGGGAGGGTTAGGGATGGCTACACCTTC. This codes for CASSPWGQGRVRDGYTF.

This clonotype was seen a few times. V is TRBV15 and J is TRBJ2-3, with D perhaps matching TRBD2 (5 bases). The CDR3 extends over 13 amino acids. The V gene lost 8 bases and the J gene lost 5 bases, with 14 bases spanning the gap. Germline CDR1 and CDR2: LNHNV and YYDKDF (reference sequence). CDR3 sequence reads: CATEEGSEDTQYF. CDR3 nucleotide sequence: TGTGCCACCGAGGAAGGTAGCGAAGATACGCAGTATTTT.

This clonotype turned up a few times. The CDR3 here is CASSRTALETQYF. DNA of the CDR3: TGTGCCAGCAGTAGGACAGCTTTAGAGACCCAGTACTTC. This chain connects TRBV12-3 or TRBV12-4 to TRBJ2-5, with a possible D match to TRBD1 (6 bases). The CDR3 extends over 13 amino acids. V was cut by 5 bases and J by 4 bases, with 11 bases left in between.

The V and J genes are TRBV2 and TRBJ2-1; TRBD2 might be the D (5 bases). CDR3 length: 17 amino acids. The germline V gene encodes CDR1 SNHLY and CDR2 FYNNEI. The ends were cut back, 2 bases at V and 2 bases at J, with 16 bases in the middle. CDR3 loop: CASSETTDGIPYNEQFF. CDR3 nucleotides: TGTGCCAGCAGTGAAACTACCGACGGGATACCCTACAATGAGCAGTTCTTC. The full variable domain, completed using reference TRBV2 and TRBJ2-1, is EPEVTQTPSHQVTQMGQEVILRCVPISNHLYFYWYRQILGQKVEFLVSFYNNEISEKSEIFDDQFSVERPDGSNFTLKIRSTKLEDSAMYFCASSETTDGIPYNEQFFGPGTRLTVL.

V usage is TRBV19 and J usage is TRBJ2-1; 9 nucleotides line up with TRBD2. The J segment lost 6 bases and the V segment lost 1 base, leaving 4 bases of the junction unmatched. CDR1 is LNHDA, CDR2 SQIVND, per germline (reference sequence). CDR3 length: 15 residues. The CDR3 spells CASSIVAGDLNEQFF. Written as DNA, the CDR3 is TGTGCCAGTAGTATAGTAGCGGGAGATCTCAATGAGCAGTTCTTC.

The chain has TRBV9 and TRBJ2-5, with no clear D. V shed 0 bases and J shed 0 bases, with 9 bases lying between them. The CDR3 has 15 residues. The germline V gene encodes CDR1 SGDLS and CDR2 YYNGEE. The CDR3 is CASSVGGGHQETQYF. CDR3 nucleotide sequence: TGTGCCAGCAGCGTAGGAGGCGGACACCAAGAGACCCAGTACTTC. The variable domain in full, with the rest retrieved from reference TRBV9 and TRBJ2-5, is DSGVTQTPKHLITATGQRVTLRCSPRSGDLSVYWYQQSLDQGLQFLIQYYNGEERAKGNILERFSAQQFPDLHSELNLSSLELGDSALYFCASSVGGGHQETQYFGPGTRLLVL.

This chain links TRBV3-1 with TRBJ1-1; D ambiguous. This CDR3 spans 17 amino acids. From germline, CDR1 is LGHDT and CDR2 YNNKEL (reference sequence). V shed 1 base and J shed 0 bases, with 15 bases lying between them. The CDR3 protein is CASSQVVVGGMNTEAFF. The CDR3, as DNA: TGTGCCAGCAGCCAAGTGGTGGTTGGAGGCATGAACACTGAAGCTTTCTTT.

This clonotype appeared a few times. This chain uses TRBV10-3 with TRBJ1-2, with D possibly TRBD1 on 5 matching bases. Germline assignment: CDR1 ENHRY and CDR2 SYGVKD. The CDR3 loop spans 12 amino acids. Trimming pared 3 bases from V and 10 bases from J, leaving 12 bases between. CDR3 sequence reads: CAISDEWDVYTF. As DNA, the CDR3 is TGTGCCATCAGTGATGAGTGGGACGTCTACACCTTC.

This clonotype was seen a single time. The V and J genes are TRBV24-1 and TRBJ2-3; 10 bases map to TRBD2. The trim removed 9 bases at V and 2 bases at J, leaving 7 bases unmatched. From germline, CDR1 is KGHDR and CDR2 SFDVKD. The CDR3 length is 15 residues. This CDR3 reads CATAGTSDLTDTQYF. The CDR3, as DNA: TGTGCCACCGCAGGGACTAGCGACCTCACAGATACGCAGTATTTT.

The V and J genes are TRBV4-1 and TRBJ1-1; D might be TRBD1 (5 bases). The V end lost 0 bases, the J end lost 7 bases, and 12 bases lay between the germline ends. This CDR3 contains 14 residues. The germline CDR1 and CDR2 sequences are MGHRA and YSYEKL. The CDR3 DNA follows: TGCGCCAGCAGCCAAGATGGGGCCATAGGTGAAGCTTTCTTT. Amino acids: CASSQDGAIGEAFF.

The chain has TRBV7-8 and TRBJ1-5; D ambiguous. CDR1 and CDR2 (germline): SGHVS, FQNEAQ. The CDR3 runs 14 residues. Trimming removed 1 base from V and 1 base from J, with 5 bases in between. The CDR3 DNA reads as TGTGCCAGCAGCTTAGACGGGAGCAATCAGCCCCAGCATTTT. This codes for CASSLDGSNQPQHF.

This sequence joins TRBV25-1 and TRBJ2-7, with D maybe TRBD2 (6 bases). The germline V and J ends were trimmed by 10 bases and 3 bases, with 10 bases remaining between them. CDR1 MGHDK and CDR2 SYGVNS come from the germline V gene. This CDR3 contains 11 residues. CDR3 sequence reads: CATKTSYEQYF. The CDR3 coding sequence is TGTGCCACCAAGACTAGCTACGAGCAGTACTTC.

The table lists this clonotype with many counts. The CDR3 protein is CASSQQRTGSYEQYF. CDR3 DNA sequence: TGCGCCAGCAGCCAACAGAGGACAGGGAGCTACGAGCAGTACTTC. This chain uses TRBV4-3 with TRBJ2-7; 8 positions agree with TRBD1. V shed 2 bases, J shed 3 bases, and the junction held 6 bases outside the gene matches. Germline loops: CDR1 LGHNA, CDR2 YSLEER. CDR3 size: 15 residues.

This clonotype was counted a few times. The CDR3: CASSVEGGVVYEQYF. Here the CDR3 DNA reads TGTGCCAGCAGCGTAGAAGGAGGGGTCGTCTACGAGCAGTACTTC. This sequence joins TRBV9 and TRBJ2-7; D perhaps matches TRBD2 (6 bases). Germline assignment: CDR1 SGDLS and CDR2 YYNGEE. The CDR3 sequence is 15 residues long. Trimming left V 0 bases short and J 3 bases short, with 13 bases between.

The chain recombines TRBV11-2 with TRBJ2-7; 12 bases match TRBD1. The germline gives CDR1 SGHAT, CDR2 FQNNGV. The CDR3 totals 15 residues. V gave up 5 bases and J gave up 5 bases; unmatched junction bases: 7. CDR3 residues: CASSPGTGGINEQYF. Here the CDR3 DNA reads TGTGCCAGCAGCCCCGGGACAGGGGGCATCAACGAGCAGTACTTC.

The chain uses TRBV4-3 and TRBJ2-7; weak D call: TRBD2 (5 bases). Trimming removed 0 bases at V and 3 bases at J, with 9 bases between. CDR1 and CDR2 (germline): LGHNA, YSLEER. CDR3 length: 14 residues. The chain's CDR3 is CASSQEYGNYEQYF. DNA for the CDR3: TGCGCCAGCAGCCAAGAGTACGGGAACTACGAGCAGTACTTC.

V usage is TRBV12-3 or TRBV12-4 and J usage is TRBJ2-7, with 7 bases matching TRBD1. The CDR3 sequence is 14 residues long. With V trimmed by 6 bases and J by 3 bases, 8 bases remained unmatched. CDR3: CASSPGGDFYEQYF. CDR3 nucleotide sequence: TGTGCCAGCAGCCCAGGGGGTGATTTCTACGAGCAGTACTTC.

J is TRBJ2-5 and V is TRBV27; D gene ambiguous. Deletions cut 0 bases from V and 5 bases from J, with 16 bases between. Germline assignment: CDR1 MNHEY and CDR2 SMNVEV (reference sequence). CDR3 size: 16 residues. The CDR3 loop is CASSLSFGQAGETQYF. CDR3 nucleotides: TGTGCCAGCAGTTTATCGTTCGGGCAGGCCGGCGAGACCCAGTACTTC.

This clonotype was counted between two and nine times. The rearrangement links TRBV30 to TRBJ2-1; either TRBD1 or TRBD2 may fit D (5 bases each). The CDR3 spans 14 residues. Germline V gene sequence: CDR1 GTSNPN, CDR2 SVGIG (reference sequence). V gave up 2 bases and J gave up 0 bases, with 8 bases separating them. CDR3 bases: TGTGCCTGGAGTTGGGGGAGCTCCTACAATGAGCAGTTCTTC. Translated: CAWSWGSSYNEQFF. Full variable domain (missing parts from reference TRBV30 and TRBJ2-1): SQTIHQWPATLVQPVGSPLSLECTVEGTSNPNLYWYRQAAGRGLQLLFYSVGIGQISSEVPQNLSASRPQDRQFILSSKKLLLSDSGFYLCAWSWGSSYNEQFFGPGTRLTVL.